These T cell receptor beta chains were read from a single sample in a study of cytomegalovirus exposure and HLA in healthy donors. Sequencing used immunoSEQ multiplex PCR; TCRdb keeps in-frame clones, though not all of them. In the table there are more than 110,000 clones, 60% to 80% of which are singletons. What was sequenced was PBMCs. The receptor source for this set is a woman aged 45 to 65 in good health and CMV-seronegative. Each CDR3 is given with its conserved first and last residue. A D gene is named only where the DNA matches it firmly. The size of a clone is reported for some rows only, either as once, few or many, or as a class for expanded clones.

j_gene: TRBJ2-7; d_gene: NA; v_gene: TRBV25-1; abundance: NA; CDR3nt: TGTGCCAGCAGCCCTGGCAGTCCCTACGAGCAGTACTTC; CDR3aa: CASSPGSPYEQYF
j_gene: TRBJ2-7; d_gene: TRBD2; v_gene: TRBV29-1; abundance: NA; CDR3nt: TGCAGCGTTCACCGAGCGGGGGAGCAGTACTTC; CDR3aa: CSVHRAGEQYF
j_gene: TRBJ2-1; d_gene: NA; v_gene: TRBV5-6; abundance: few; CDR3nt: TGTGCCAGCAGCTTGGCATTCAATGAGCAGTTCTTC; CDR3aa: CASSLAFNEQFF
j_gene: TRBJ2-1; d_gene: TRBD2; v_gene: TRBV5-4; abundance: NA; CDR3nt: TGTGCCAGCAGCTTGGAAACGGGAGGAGGCTCCTACAATGAGCAGTTCTTC; CDR3aa: CASSLETGGGSYNEQFF
j_gene: TRBJ1-1; d_gene: TRBD1; v_gene: TRBV6-5; abundance: NA; CDR3nt: TGTGCCAGCAGACCAGGACAGGAGAACACTGAAGCTTTCTTT; CDR3aa: CASRPGQENTEAFF
j_gene: TRBJ2-3; d_gene: NA; v_gene: TRBV30; abundance: NA; CDR3nt: TGTGCCTGGAGTGTATTCCCGGACAGACGCACAGATACGCAGTATTTT; CDR3aa: CAWSVFPDRRTDTQYF
j_gene: TRBJ1-1; d_gene: NA; v_gene: TRBV7-7; abundance: few; CDR3nt: TGTGCTAGCAGCTTATCAGAGAACACTGAAGCTTTCTTT; CDR3aa: CASSLSENTEAFF
j_gene: TRBJ1-4; d_gene: TRBD1; v_gene: TRBV15; abundance: NA; CDR3nt: TGTGCCACCAGCACCCGGACAGGAAGGGGTAATGAAAAACTGTTTTTT; CDR3aa: CATSTRTGRGNEKLFF
j_gene: TRBJ2-7; d_gene: NA; v_gene: TRBV19; abundance: NA; CDR3nt: TGTGCCAGTAGTCCCAGGGGAGGGTGGACCTACGAGCAGTACTTC; CDR3aa: CASSPRGGWTYEQYF
j_gene: TRBJ2-7; d_gene: NA; v_gene: TRBV6-1; abundance: NA; CDR3nt: TGTGCCACTTTGAGGGCGAGAGTTGCCTACGAGCAGTACTTC; CDR3aa: CATLRARVAYEQYF
j_gene: TRBJ1-1; d_gene: NA; v_gene: TRBV15; abundance: NA; CDR3nt: TGTGCCACCAGCAGAGGGACTACAGCCTTTCCGGGCACTGAAGCTTTCTTT; CDR3aa: CATSRGTTAFPGTEAFF
j_gene: TRBJ2-7; d_gene: TRBD1; v_gene: TRBV5-1; abundance: NA; CDR3nt: TGCGCCAGCAGCTTCGGACAGGGGGGTTACGAGCAGTACTTC; CDR3aa: CASSFGQGGYEQYF
j_gene: TRBJ2-1; d_gene: NA; v_gene: TRBV11-3; abundance: NA; CDR3nt: TGTGCCAGCAGCTTGGCAGGGTGGGACAATGAGCAGTTCTTC; CDR3aa: CASSLAGWDNEQFF
j_gene: TRBJ2-5; d_gene: NA; v_gene: TRBV30; abundance: NA; CDR3nt: TGTGCCTGGAGTGTGGGCTTGAGGGTGGAGACCCAGTACTTC; CDR3aa: CAWSVGLRVETQYF
j_gene: TRBJ1-1; d_gene: NA; v_gene: TRBV7-9; abundance: few; CDR3nt: TGTGCCAGCAGCCCACCGTCGACGGGGACTGAAGCTTTCTTT; CDR3aa: CASSPPSTGTEAFF
j_gene: TRBJ1-1; d_gene: NA; v_gene: TRBV6-1; abundance: NA; CDR3nt: TGTGCCAGCAGTGAAAGGGGAGCGGGCAGGGCGGGAACTGAAGCTTTCTTT; CDR3aa: CASSERGAGRAGTEAFF
j_gene: TRBJ1-4; d_gene: NA; v_gene: TRBV7-9; abundance: NA; CDR3nt: TGTGCCAGCAGTCCCACGCGGCTCAGATTCGAAAAACTGTTTTTT; CDR3aa: CASSPTRLRFEKLFF
j_gene: TRBJ1-1; d_gene: NA; v_gene: TRBV5-1; abundance: NA; CDR3nt: TGCGCCAGCAGCTTGGCCCAGGGCGGGAACACTGAAGCTTTCTTT; CDR3aa: CASSLAQGGNTEAFF
j_gene: TRBJ1-2; d_gene: NA; v_gene: TRBV5-1; abundance: NA; CDR3nt: TGCGCCAGCAGCTCCGGGCCCGGGGGAGGCTACACCTTC; CDR3aa: CASSSGPGGGYTF
j_gene: TRBJ2-2; d_gene: TRBD1; v_gene: TRBV5-1; abundance: NA; CDR3nt: TGCGCCAGCAGCTTGGGGACAGGGATGGGGCTGGAAACCGGGGAGCTGTTTTTT; CDR3aa: CASSLGTGMGLETGELFF
j_gene: TRBJ1-5; d_gene: NA; v_gene: TRBV4-1; abundance: NA; CDR3nt: TGCGCCAGCAGCCAAGGTAGTCGAGTCCTCAATCAGCCCCAGCATTTT; CDR3aa: CASSQGSRVLNQPQHF
j_gene: TRBJ1-1; d_gene: NA; v_gene: TRBV2; abundance: NA; CDR3nt: TGTGCCAGCAACCCTCGGGGAGGGATGAACACTGAAGCTTTCTTT; CDR3aa: CASNPRGGMNTEAFF
j_gene: TRBJ1-2; d_gene: NA; v_gene: TRBV28; abundance: NA; CDR3nt: TGTGCCAGCACGCCGGGCGGGGAGGGCTATGGCTACACCTTC; CDR3aa: CASTPGGEGYGYTF
j_gene: TRBJ1-1; d_gene: NA; v_gene: TRBV5-1; abundance: NA; CDR3nt: TGCGCCAGCAGCTGGACAGTAGGGAACACTGAAGCTTTCTTT; CDR3aa: CASSWTVGNTEAFF
j_gene: TRBJ1-2; d_gene: TRBD1; v_gene: TRBV5-4; abundance: NA; CDR3nt: TGTGCCAGCAGCGGGACAGGGGGTGGCTACACCTTC; CDR3aa: CASSGTGGGYTF
j_gene: TRBJ1-1; d_gene: NA; v_gene: TRBV14; abundance: NA; CDR3nt: TGTGCCAGCAGCCAAGTTTCTCGGTCTGAAGCTTTCTTT; CDR3aa: CASSQVSRSEAFF
j_gene: TRBJ2-5; d_gene: TRBD1; v_gene: TRBV2; abundance: NA; CDR3nt: TGTGCCAGGGGGGGTGGACAGGGTGAGACCCAGTACTTC; CDR3aa: CARGGGQGETQYF
j_gene: TRBJ2-1; d_gene: TRBD2; v_gene: TRBV5-1; abundance: NA; CDR3nt: TGCGCCAGCAGCGCCGCTCTAGCGGGGGGGCTGGCTGGTGAGCAGTTCTTC; CDR3aa: CASSAALAGGLAGEQFF